The 14 T cell receptor beta chains presented below share a single source sample, sequenced in a study of tumor and adjacent non-tumor tissue in lung cancer. The library came from three nested PCR rounds adapted from ARM-PCR protocols. From the multiplex PCR reads, TCRdb called clonotypes with MiXCR, one entry per CDR3 protein. The sample holds 70,000 to 90,000 distinct CDR3 sequences, roughly 75% seen once. This sample's RNA came from whole unsorted tissue. Distant lung tissue was collected more than 3 cm away from the tumor edge. The specimen sequenced was distant non-tumor lung tissue. All receptors derive from a woman in her forties or fifties with non-small cell lung cancer.

For this clonotype: This CDR3 fails to terminate in the conserved phenylalanine or tryptophan, so it likely reflects a read error. V usage is TRBV29-1 and J usage is TRBJ1-5; D is possibly TRBD1 (5 bases). Trimming removed 6 bases at V and 11 bases at J, with 23 bases between. The CDR3 consists of 14 residues. CDR1 is SQVTM and CDR2 is ANQGSEA in the germline V gene. CDR3 in DNA: TGCAGCGTAGCGGAAAGGGGAGGGTTTAATGCCCAGCATTCT. Its translation is CSVAERGGFNAQHS.

A word on this clonotype: Given the absence of the conserved phenylalanine or tryptophan at the CDR3 end, a read error is likely. No DNA is shown, since the ends of the CDR3 on it are uncertain; the CDR3 is the one TCRdb lists. V gene TRBV11-2 combines with J gene TRBJ2-3; TRBD2 is the table's D call, not checked against the DNA. The CDR3 length equals 17 residues, ends included. The germline gives CDR1 SGHAT, CDR2 FQNNGV. The CDR3 sequence is CASSLARGLPTSDTQCS.

Turning to this clonotype: Given a much more abundant clone one base away, this may be a read error. Since no conserved phenylalanine or tryptophan closes the CDR3, a read error is the likely cause. V is TRBV20-1 and J is TRBJ1-6, with D hard to call. Deletions cut 0 bases from V and 9 bases from J, with 15 bases between. Germline V gives CDR1 DFQATT, CDR2 SNEGSKA (reference sequence). The CDR3 is 15 residues long. The CDR3 loop is CSARDGCCPFSPLHI. CDR3 in DNA: TGCAGTGCTAGAGATGGGTGTTGTCCGTTTTCACCCCTCCACATT.

On this clonotype itself: The junction differs from germline at one of its ends, possibly a read error. The genes are TRBV6-2 or TRBV6-3 and TRBJ2-1, with TRBD2 identical over 11 bases. This CDR3 comprises 16 residues. CDR1 MNHEY and CDR2 SVGEGT come from the germline V gene. CDR3: CASSYTSGRGYNERFF. In DNA, the CDR3 is TGCGCCAGCAGTTACACTAGCGGGAGAGGCTACAATGAGCGGTTCTTC.

This clonotype was seen repeatedly, ten times or more. This chain uses TRBV20-1 with TRBJ2-2, with D hard to call. Germline-derived CDR1 and CDR2 are DFQATT and SNEGSKA (reference sequence). Between the trimmed V and J ends, which lost 6 bases and 3 bases, there was a span of 8 bases. The CDR3 is 12 residues long. The CDR3 sequence: CSAMGHTGELFF. The CDR3, as DNA: TGCAGTGCGATGGGTCACACCGGGGAGCTGTTTTTT.

Details on this clonotype: It is likely a read error, because the conserved phenylalanine at the end of the CDR3 is missing. Because the CDR3's place on the DNA is in doubt, the DNA is left out and the CDR3 is given as listed by TCRdb. V is TRBV4-3 and J is TRBJ2-6. Ends included, the CDR3 has 18 residues. The V gene's germline CDR1 is LGHNA and CDR2 YSLEER. CDR3: CASSQENDGNSGANVPTL.

This rearrangement joins TRBV11-2 to TRBJ1-5; 7 nucleotides align to TRBD1. J was trimmed by 8 bases and V by 7 bases; bases with no gene match: 8. Per the germline V gene, CDR1 is SGHAT and CDR2 is FQNNGV. This CDR3 has 13 amino acids. The CDR3 coding sequence is TGTGCCAGCAACTGGGACAGATATGAGCCCCAGCATTTT. It yields the protein CASNWDRYEPQHF.

As to this clonotype: At one boundary the junction diverges from the germline segment, which might be a read error. This CDR3 is CANSFRGRGHSDEQLF. In nucleotides, the CDR3 is TGTGCCAACAGCTTCAGGGGGCGTGGGCATAGTGATGAGCAGTTATTC. V is TRBV11-2 and J is TRBJ2-1; 8 bases map to TRBD1. CDR1 and CDR2 (germline): SGHAT, FQNNGV. This CDR3 comprises 16 residues.

The chain joins TRBV28 to TRBJ1-1; D unresolved. V gave up 1 base and J gave up 5 bases, with 11 bases separating them. CDR3 length equals 14 residues. Germline V gene sequence: CDR1 MDHEN, CDR2 SYDVKM. The CDR3 here is CASSLSPERTEAFF. The CDR3 nucleotides read TGTGCCAGCAGTTTATCCCCGGAACGTACTGAAGCTTTCTTT.

This clonotype has just one count. V is TRBV20-1 and J is TRBJ2-7, with D uncertain. Germline CDR1 and CDR2: DFQATT and SNEGSKA (reference sequence). V shed 4 bases and J shed 3 bases, with 22 bases lying between them. CDR3 size: 16 residues. CDR3 bases: TGCAGTGCTACGAAGATAGATAGCAGCGCTCTCTACGAGCAGTACTTC. As protein: CSATKIDSSALYEQYF.

As for this clonotype: Germline and junction disagree at one end, which may indicate a read error. The chain links TRBV7-9 to TRBJ2-1; D remains ambiguous. CDR3 length: 13 amino acids. CDR1 SEHNR and CDR2 FQNEAQ come from the germline V gene (reference sequence). CDR3 protein: CASRSSSYNEQLF. DNA of the CDR3: TGTGCCAGCAGGTCGAGCTCCTACAATGAGCAGTTGTTC.

Turning to this clonotype: A clone one base away is much larger, so this may be a read error. The chain couples TRBV10-2 to TRBJ1-5; D unclear. The V and J ends lost 5 bases and 6 bases respectively, with 11 bases between them. Germline lookup yields CDR1 WSHSY and CDR2 SAAADI. This CDR3 has 13 residues. CDR3 nucleotides: TGCGCCAGCAGTTTAGGGTTGACTCAGCCCCAGCATTTT. Amino acids: CASSLGLTQPQHF.

The sample holds a few counts of this clonotype. The genes are TRBV11-2 and TRBJ2-7; unclear D gene. The CDR3 contains 11 residues. Germline V gene lookup returns CDR1 SGHAT and CDR2 FQNNGV. Trimming cost V 5 bases and J 4 bases, with 6 bases left between them. The CDR3 DNA sequence: TGTGCCAGCAGCCCGCTGTACGAGCAGTACTTC. Residues: CASSPLYEQYF.

Of note for this clonotype: One junction end disagrees with the germline gene, perhaps due to a read error. The chain carries TRBV29-1 and TRBJ2-5; the D is unclear. The CDR3 sequence is 14 residues long. Germline lookup yields CDR1 SQVTM and CDR2 ANQGSEA. In DNA, the CDR3 is TGCAGCGTTGCGACAAGACCCCCCCAAGTGACCCAGTACTTC. Translated: CSVATRPPQVTQYF.